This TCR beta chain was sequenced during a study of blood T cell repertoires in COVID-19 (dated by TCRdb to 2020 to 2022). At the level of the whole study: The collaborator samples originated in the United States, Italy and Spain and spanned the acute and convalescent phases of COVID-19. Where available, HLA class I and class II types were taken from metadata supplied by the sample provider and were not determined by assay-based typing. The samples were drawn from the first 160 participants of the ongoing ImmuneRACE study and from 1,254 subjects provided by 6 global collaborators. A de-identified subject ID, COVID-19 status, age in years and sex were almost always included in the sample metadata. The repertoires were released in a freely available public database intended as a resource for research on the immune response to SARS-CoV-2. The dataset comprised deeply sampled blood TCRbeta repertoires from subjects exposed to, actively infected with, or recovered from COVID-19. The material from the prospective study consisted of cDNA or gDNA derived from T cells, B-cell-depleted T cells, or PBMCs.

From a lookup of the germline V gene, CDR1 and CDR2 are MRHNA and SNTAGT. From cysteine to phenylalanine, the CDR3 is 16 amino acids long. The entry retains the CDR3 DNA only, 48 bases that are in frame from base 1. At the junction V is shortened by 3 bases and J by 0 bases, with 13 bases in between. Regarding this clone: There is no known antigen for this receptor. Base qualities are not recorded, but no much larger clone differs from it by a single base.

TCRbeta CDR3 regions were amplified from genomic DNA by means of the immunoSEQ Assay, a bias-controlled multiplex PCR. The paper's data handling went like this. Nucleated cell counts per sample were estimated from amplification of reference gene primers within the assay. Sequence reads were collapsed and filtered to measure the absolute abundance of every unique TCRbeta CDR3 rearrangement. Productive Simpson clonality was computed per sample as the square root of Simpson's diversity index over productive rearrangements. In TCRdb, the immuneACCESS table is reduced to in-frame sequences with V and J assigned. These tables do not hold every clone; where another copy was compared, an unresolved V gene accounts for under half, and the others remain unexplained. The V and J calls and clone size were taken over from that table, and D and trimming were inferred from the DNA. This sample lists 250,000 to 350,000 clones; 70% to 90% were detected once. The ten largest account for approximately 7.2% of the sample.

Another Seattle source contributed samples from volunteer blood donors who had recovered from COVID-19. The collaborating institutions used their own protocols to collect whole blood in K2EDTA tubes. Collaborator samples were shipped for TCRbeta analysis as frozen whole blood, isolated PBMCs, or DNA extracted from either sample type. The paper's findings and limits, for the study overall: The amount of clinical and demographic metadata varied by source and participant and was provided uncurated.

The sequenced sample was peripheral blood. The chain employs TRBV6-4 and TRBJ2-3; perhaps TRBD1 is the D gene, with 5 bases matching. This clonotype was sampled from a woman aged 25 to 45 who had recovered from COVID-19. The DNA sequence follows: TGTGCCAGCAGTGATTTAGGGGATACTAGCACAGATACGCAGTATTTT. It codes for CASSDLGDTSTDTQYF.